Shown below are 10 T cell receptor beta chains from a single sample sequenced in a study of blood T cells in healthy people across ages. A sample-barcoded 5' primer and a J-beta primer mix were used in a second PCR of about 6 to 11 cycles. A single record per CDR3 protein comes from TCRdb applying MiXCR to the 5' RACE reads. Among roughly 570,000 distinct CDR3 sequences, 27% were seen once, and the ten largest hold less than 20%. The sample comprised blood. The receptor set was obtained from a woman aged 70-85 years in good health.

J is TRBJ2-1 and V is TRBV20-1, with 12 bases aligning to TRBD2. TRBJ2-5 explains the end of the DNA better; the J call may be wrong. Germline V lookup: CDR1 DFQATT, CDR2 SNEGSKA (reference sequence). The CDR3 is made up of 18 amino acids. CDR3 DNA: TGCAGTGCTAGAGGGAACCCCACTAGCGGGGGGAATCAAGAGACCCAGTACTTC. This codes for CSARGNPTSGGNQETQYF.

The rearrangement joins TRBV7-2 to TRBJ2-1, with D perhaps assigned TRBD1 or TRBD2 (5 bases each). Per the germline V gene, CDR1 is SGHTA and CDR2 is FQGNSA. V lost 5 bases and J lost 5, with 19 bases in between. The CDR3 length is 16 residues. The chain's CDR3 is CASSAGASWNNNEQFF. CDR3 in DNA: TGTGCCAGCAGCGCCGGGGCCTCCTGGAACAACAATGAGCAGTTCTTC.

This clonotype was detected only a few times. J is TRBJ2-1 and V is TRBV12-5; weak D call: TRBD1 (7 bases). Germline V gives CDR1 LGHNT, CDR2 FRNRAP. V lost 7 bases to trimming and J lost 6 bases, with 16 bases between them. The CDR3 spans 14 residues. Here the CDR3 reads CASEGNRGGNEQFF. The CDR3 DNA sequence: TGTGCTAGTGAGGGGAACAGGGGAGGCAATGAGCAGTTCTTC.

This clonotype has more than one count but fewer than ten. The CDR3 DNA is TGTGCCAGCAGCCTCCGGACTAGCGGGTTGGTAGAGACCCAGTACTTC. This sequence encodes CASSLRTSGLVETQYF. The genes are TRBV11-3 and TRBJ2-5; 11 bases line up with TRBD2. The CDR3 has 16 amino acids. Trimming removed 5 bases from V and 4 bases from J; junction bases left unmatched: 9. Germline V gene lookup returns CDR1 SGHNT and CDR2 YENEEA.

V and J are TRBV9 and TRBJ2-1; D might be TRBD2 (5 bases). V dropped 4 bases and J dropped 8 bases, with 16 bases sitting between them. From germline, CDR1 is SGDLS and CDR2 YYNGEE. The CDR3 totals 14 residues. CDR3 sequence reads: CASSRGFGSDEQFF. In nucleotides, the CDR3 is TGTGCCAGCAGCCGAGGGTTTGGAAGTGATGAGCAGTTCTTC.

The chain employs TRBV25-1 and TRBJ2-6, with TRBD1 as a possible D gene (7 bases). Germline V gene lookup returns CDR1 MGHDK and CDR2 SYGVNS. Deletions cut 3 bases from V and 4 bases from J, with 13 bases between. This CDR3 is 16 amino acids long. DNA for the CDR3: TGTGCCAGCAGTGAGACAGGGAGGTCGGGGGCCAACGTCCTGACTTTC. Amino acids: CASSETGRSGANVLTF. Variable domain in full (rest from reference TRBV25-1 and TRBJ2-6): EADIYQTPRYLVIGTGKKITLECSQTMGHDKMYWYQQDPGMELHLIHYSYGVNSTEKGDLSSESTVSRIRTEHFPLTLESARPSHTSQYLCASSETGRSGANVLTFGAGSRLTVL.

This clonotype was seen only once. The V and J genes are TRBV12-3 or TRBV12-4 and TRBJ2-2, with 10 positions matching TRBD1. The CDR3 contains 15 residues. J gave up 6 bases and V 5 bases, and 6 bases lay outside the gene matches. The CDR3 nucleotides read TGTGCCAGCAGTATCGGACAGGGGGAGGCCGGGGAGCTGTTTTTT. This codes for CASSIGQGEAGELFF.

The rearrangement links TRBV5-1 to TRBJ2-3; TRBD1 might be the D (5 bases). Germline V CDR1 and CDR2: SGHRS, YFSETQ. The ends were cut back, 0 bases at V and 0 bases at J, with 26 bases in the middle. This CDR3 spans 21 amino acids. The CDR3: CASSLVPLRVSAGRSTDTQYF. The CDR3 nucleotides read TGCGCCAGCAGCTTGGTGCCCCTCCGTGTGTCGGCAGGGCGTAGCACAGATACGCAGTATTTT.

The chain employs TRBV19 and TRBJ1-5; D gene unclear. This CDR3 region has 15 residues. Looked up from germline, CDR1 is LNHDA and CDR2 is SQIVND (reference sequence). The V end lost 2 bases, the J end lost 0 bases, and 8 bases lay between the germline ends. Here the CDR3 reads CASSITGFSNQPQHF. The DNA of the CDR3 is TGTGCCAGTAGTATAACGGGTTTTAGCAATCAGCCCCAGCATTTT.

This clonotype was counted a few times. For the CDR3, the DNA is TGTGCCAGCAACCCTCTGGGGGGCTCAGGAGTCACTGAAGCTTTCTTT. Translation: CASNPLGGSGVTEAFF. V usage is TRBV5-5 and J usage is TRBJ1-1; TRBD1 might be the D (6 bases). The CDR3 has 16 amino acids. Germline values: CDR1 SGHKS, CDR2 YYEKEE (reference sequence). Trimming took off 6 bases at V and 4 bases at J, with 22 bases between the two ends.